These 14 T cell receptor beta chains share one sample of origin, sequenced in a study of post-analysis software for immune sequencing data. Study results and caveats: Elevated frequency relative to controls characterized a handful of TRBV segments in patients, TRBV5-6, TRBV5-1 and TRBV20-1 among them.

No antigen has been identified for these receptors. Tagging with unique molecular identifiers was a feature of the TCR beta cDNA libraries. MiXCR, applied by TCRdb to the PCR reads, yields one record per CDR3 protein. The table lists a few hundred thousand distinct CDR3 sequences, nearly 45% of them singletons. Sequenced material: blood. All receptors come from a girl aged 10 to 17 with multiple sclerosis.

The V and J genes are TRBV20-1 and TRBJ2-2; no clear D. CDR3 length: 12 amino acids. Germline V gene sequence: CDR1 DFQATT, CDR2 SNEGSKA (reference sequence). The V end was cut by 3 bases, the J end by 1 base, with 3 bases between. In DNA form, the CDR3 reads TGCAGTGCTAGCGGGAACACCGGGGAGCTGTTTTTT. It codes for CSASGNTGELFF.

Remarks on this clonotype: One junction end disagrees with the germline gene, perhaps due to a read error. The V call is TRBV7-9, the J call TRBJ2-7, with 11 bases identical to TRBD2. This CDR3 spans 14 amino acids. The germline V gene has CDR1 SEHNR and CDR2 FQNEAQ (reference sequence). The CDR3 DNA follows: TGTGCCGGCAGCTTAGCGGGAGGGCCCCACGAGCAGTACTTC. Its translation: CAGSLAGGPHEQYF.

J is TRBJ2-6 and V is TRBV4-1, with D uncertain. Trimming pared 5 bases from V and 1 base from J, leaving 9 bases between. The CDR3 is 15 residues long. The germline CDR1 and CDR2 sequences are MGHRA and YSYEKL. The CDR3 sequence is CASSDTRSGANVLTF. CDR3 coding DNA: TGCGCCAGCAGCGACACCAGATCTGGGGCCAACGTCCTGACTTTC.

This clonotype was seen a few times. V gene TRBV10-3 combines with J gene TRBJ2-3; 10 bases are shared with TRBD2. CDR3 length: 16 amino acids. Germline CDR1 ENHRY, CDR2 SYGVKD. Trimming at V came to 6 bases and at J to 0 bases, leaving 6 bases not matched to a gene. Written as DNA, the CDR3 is TGTGCCATCAGCGGACTAGCGGCTTCTAGCACAGATACGCAGTATTTT. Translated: CAISGLAASSTDTQYF.

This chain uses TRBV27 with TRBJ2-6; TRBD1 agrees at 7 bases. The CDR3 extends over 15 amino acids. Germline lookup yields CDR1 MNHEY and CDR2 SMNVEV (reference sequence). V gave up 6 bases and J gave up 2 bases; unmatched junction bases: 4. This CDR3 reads CASSETGTGANVLTF. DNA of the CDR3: TGTGCCAGCAGCGAGACAGGGACTGGGGCCAACGTCCTGACTTTC.

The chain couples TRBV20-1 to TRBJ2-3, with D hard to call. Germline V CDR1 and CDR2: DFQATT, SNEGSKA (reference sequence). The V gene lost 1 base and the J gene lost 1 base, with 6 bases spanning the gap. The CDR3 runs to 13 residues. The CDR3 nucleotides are TGCAGTGCTAGAGGCAGTGGCACAGATACGCAGTATTTT. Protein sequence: CSARGSGTDTQYF.

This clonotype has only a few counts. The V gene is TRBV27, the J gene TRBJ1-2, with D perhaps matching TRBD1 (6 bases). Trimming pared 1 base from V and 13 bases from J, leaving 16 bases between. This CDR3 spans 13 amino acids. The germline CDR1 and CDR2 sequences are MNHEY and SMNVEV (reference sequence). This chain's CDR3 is CASSLLAGDRFTF. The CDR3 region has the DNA TGTGCCAGCAGTTTATTGGCAGGGGATCGCTTCACCTTC.

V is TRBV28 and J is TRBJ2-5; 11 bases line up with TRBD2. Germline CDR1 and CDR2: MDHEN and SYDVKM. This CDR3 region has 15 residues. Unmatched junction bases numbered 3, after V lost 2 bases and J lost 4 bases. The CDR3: CASSLNTSGRETQYF. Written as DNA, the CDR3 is TGTGCCAGCAGTTTAAATACTAGCGGGAGAGAGACCCAGTACTTC. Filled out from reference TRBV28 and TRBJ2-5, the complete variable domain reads DVKVTQSSRYLVKRTGEKVFLECVQDMDHENMFWYRQDPGLGLRLIYFSYDVKMKEKGDIPEGYSVSREKKERFSLILESASTNQTSMYLCASSLNTSGRETQYFGPGTRLLVL.

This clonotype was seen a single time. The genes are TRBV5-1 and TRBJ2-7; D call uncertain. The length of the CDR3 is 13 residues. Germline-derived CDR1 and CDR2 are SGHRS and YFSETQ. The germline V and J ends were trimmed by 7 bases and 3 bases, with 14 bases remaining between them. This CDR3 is CASGCDPFYEQYF. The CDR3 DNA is TGCGCCAGCGGGTGCGACCCCTTCTACGAGCAGTACTTC. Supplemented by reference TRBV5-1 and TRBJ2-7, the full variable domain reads KAGVTQTPRYLIKTRGQQVTLSCSPISGHRSVSWYQQTPGQGLQFLFEYFSETQRNKGNFPGRFSGRQFSNSRSEMNVSTLELGDSALYLCASGCDPFYEQYFGPGTRLTVT.

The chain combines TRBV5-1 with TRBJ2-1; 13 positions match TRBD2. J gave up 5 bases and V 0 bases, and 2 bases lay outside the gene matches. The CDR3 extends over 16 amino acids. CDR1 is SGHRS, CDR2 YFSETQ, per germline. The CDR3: CASSLEGTSGDNEQFF. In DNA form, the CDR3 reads TGCGCCAGCAGCTTGGAAGGGACTAGCGGGGACAATGAGCAGTTCTTC. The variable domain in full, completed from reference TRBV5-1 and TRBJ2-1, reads KAGVTQTPRYLIKTRGQQVTLSCSPISGHRSVSWYQQTPGQGLQFLFEYFSETQRNKGNFPGRFSGRQFSNSRSEMNVSTLELGDSALYLCASSLEGTSGDNEQFFGPGTRLTVL.

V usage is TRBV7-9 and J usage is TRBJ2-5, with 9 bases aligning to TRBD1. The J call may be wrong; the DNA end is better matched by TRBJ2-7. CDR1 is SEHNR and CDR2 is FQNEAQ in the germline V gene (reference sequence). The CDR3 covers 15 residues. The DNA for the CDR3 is TGTGCCAGCAGCGCCTCCGGGACAGGGCGAGTCGAGCAGTACTTC. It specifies CASSASGTGRVEQYF.

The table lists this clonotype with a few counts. Written as DNA, the CDR3 is TGTGCCAGCAGTTCCACCCCGGGACAGGGGGCATCTGAGCAGTACTTC. It is translated as CASSSTPGQGASEQYF. This sequence joins TRBV6-4 and TRBJ2-7, with 12 positions matching TRBD1. J lost 7 bases, V lost 5 bases, and 12 bases had no gene match. CDR1 is MRHNA, CDR2 SNTAGT, per germline. CDR3 length equals 16 residues.

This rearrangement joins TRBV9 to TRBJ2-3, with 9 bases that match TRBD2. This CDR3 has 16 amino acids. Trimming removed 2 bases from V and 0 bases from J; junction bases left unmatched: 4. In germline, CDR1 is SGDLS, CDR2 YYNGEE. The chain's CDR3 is CASSVGGRASTDTQYF. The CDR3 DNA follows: TGTGCCAGCAGCGTGGGCGGGAGGGCCAGCACAGATACGCAGTATTTT.

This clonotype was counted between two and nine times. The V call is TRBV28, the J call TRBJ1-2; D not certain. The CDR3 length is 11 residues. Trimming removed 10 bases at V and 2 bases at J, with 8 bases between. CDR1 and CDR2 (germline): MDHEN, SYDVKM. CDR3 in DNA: TGTGCCACCACGACGAACTATGGCTACACCTTC. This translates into CATTTNYGYTF.